What follows describes a single TCR beta chain. The antigen is unknown. Trimming removed 1 base from V and 11 bases from J, with 6 bases in between. The CDR3 extends over 12 amino acids. CDR1 is LGHDT and CDR2 is YNNKEL in the germline V gene (reference sequence). Sequenced by immunoSEQ multiplex PCR; TCRdb stores in-frame clones only, minus some. The sample lists around 15,000 clones, around 90% seen once, with around 3% in the top ten. Both about-4-week and about-12-week second-dose recipients were combined. These data originate in a study of T cell responses to AZD1222 COVID-19 vaccine. Study-level points and caveats: Compared with day 0, the breadth and depth of the Spike-specific TCR repertoire rose significantly after two doses of AZD1222. The repertoires were collected only after the peak T cell response. It should be noted that donors were predominantly white British and more often female, and clonal diversity was possibly underestimated.

The chain recombines TRBV3-1 (or the pseudogene TRBV3-2) with TRBJ1-6; D uncertain. Sequenced material: peripheral blood, taken 28 days after the second AZD1222 dose. This sequence originates from an adult who received the AZD1222 COVID-19 vaccine. The CDR3 sequence is CASSQVGTPLHF. CDR3 bases: TGTGCCAGCAGCCAAGTTGGGACACCCCTCCACTTT.